The 21 T cell receptor beta chains below all came from one sample that was sequenced in a study of cytomegalovirus exposure and HLA in healthy donors. This PCR relied on a set of 60 Vbeta primers and 13 Jbeta primers. The protocol was immunoSEQ multiplex PCR, while the TCRdb copy is restricted to in-frame clones and leaves out a portion. The table includes around 180,000 clones, approximately 80% detected once. The specimen was PBMCs. The receptors here all came from a woman aged 18-35 years in good health and CMV-seropositive.

The chain joins TRBV19 to TRBJ1-1; TRBD1 aligns across 10 bases. Trimming took 7 bases from V and 3 from J; bases not matched to a gene: 2. This CDR3 contains 13 residues. The germline CDR1 and CDR2 sequences are LNHDA and SQIVND (reference sequence). The CDR3 DNA is TGTGCCAGTATGACAGGGGGCCACACTGAAGCTTTCTTT. Residues: CASMTGGHTEAFF.

The chain carries TRBV7-2 and TRBJ2-1; TRBD1 matches at 12 bases. The germline V gene encodes CDR1 SGHTA and CDR2 FQGNSA. The CDR3 runs to 17 residues. V shed 5 bases, J shed 4 bases, and the junction held 9 bases outside the gene matches. The CDR3 sequence: CASSIPGQGASYNEQFF. CDR3 DNA sequence: TGTGCCAGCAGCATACCGGGACAGGGGGCTTCATACAATGAGCAGTTCTTC.

The chain combines TRBV2 with TRBJ2-5, with 10 bases lining up with TRBD2. The CDR3 has 16 amino acids. J gave up 5 bases and V 2 bases, and 8 bases lay outside the gene matches. CDR1 SNHLY and CDR2 FYNNEI come from the germline V gene. The CDR3 loop is CASSEMLAGVGETQYF. As DNA, the CDR3 is TGTGCCAGCAGTGAAATGCTAGCGGGGGTAGGGGAGACCCAGTACTTC.

The chain links TRBV5-1 to TRBJ2-2; TRBD1 might be the D (7 bases). Germline V CDR1 and CDR2: SGHRS, YFSETQ. The V end was cut by 7 bases, the J end by 6 bases, with 16 bases between. The CDR3 is made up of 14 amino acids. The CDR3 sequence: CASRSQGGAGELFF. CDR3 sequence (DNA): TGCGCCAGCCGTTCCCAGGGGGGAGCCGGGGAGCTGTTTTTT.

This clone showed up just a few times. The rearrangement links TRBV19 to TRBJ1-2; the match to TRBD1 covers 9 bases. V was pared by 7 bases and J by 2 bases, with 5 bases of the junction left unmatched. The CDR3 sequence is 14 residues long. CDR1 is LNHDA, CDR2 SQIVND, per germline (reference sequence). The DNA for the CDR3 is TGTGCCAGTACCAACAGGGGGCCAAACTATGGCTACACCTTC. Protein sequence: CASTNRGPNYGYTF. Based on the CDR3 plus reference TRBV19 and TRBJ1-2, the full variable domain is DGGITQSPKYLFRKEGQNVTLSCEQNLNHDAMYWYRQDPGQGLRLIYYSQIVNDFQKGDIAEGYSVSREKKESFPLTVTSAQKNPTAFYLCASTNRGPNYGYTFGSGTRLTVV.

The V call is TRBV5-1, the J call TRBJ2-2, with D perhaps matching TRBD2 (6 bases). Per the germline V gene, CDR1 is SGHRS and CDR2 is YFSETQ. This CDR3 comprises 11 residues. V lost 7 bases to trimming and J lost 9 bases, with 10 bases between them. The CDR3 reads CASLAGRELFF. The CDR3 coding sequence is TGCGCCAGCTTGGCGGGAAGGGAGCTGTTTTTT.

In regard to this clone: Different DNA sequences within this sample yield the same CDR3. The genes are TRBV5-1 and TRBJ2-1; 7 bases are shared with TRBD1. This CDR3 spans 15 amino acids. The germline V gene encodes CDR1 SGHRS and CDR2 YFSETQ. With 4 bases clipped from V and 3 bases from J, the junction kept 7 bases outside the gene matches. This CDR3 is CASSLGTERYNEQFF. CDR3 DNA sequence: TGCGCCAGCAGCCTCGGGACAGAACGCTACAATGAGCAGTTCTTC.

The chain carries TRBV7-2 and TRBJ2-5; 11 bases line up with TRBD2. The CDR3 is 15 amino acids. Germline V gene sequence: CDR1 SGHTA, CDR2 FQGNSA. V shed 2 bases and J 5 bases; nucleotides not matched to a gene: 4. This chain's CDR3 is CASSLMLAGGETQYF. CDR3 in DNA: TGTGCCAGCAGCTTAATGCTAGCGGGGGGTGAGACCCAGTACTTC.

This clone was seen a few times. J is TRBJ1-2 and V is TRBV6-1; no definite D call. The V gene's germline CDR1 is MNHNS and CDR2 SASEGT. The CDR3 length is 13 residues. Between the trimmed V and J ends, which lost 1 base and 4 bases, there was a span of 7 bases. The CDR3 here is CASSEEASYGYTF. DNA of the CDR3: TGTGCCAGCAGTGAAGAGGCTAGCTATGGCTACACCTTC.

This clone was recorded a few times. V and J are TRBV6-5 and TRBJ2-7; 8 bases map to TRBD1. Germline CDR1 MNHEY, CDR2 SVGAGI. V shed 2 bases, J shed 0 bases, and the junction held 3 bases outside the gene matches. The CDR3 loop spans 15 amino acids. For the CDR3, the DNA is TGTGCCAGCAGTTACGAGACAGGGGCCTCCTACGAGCAGTACTTC. It specifies CASSYETGASYEQYF.

This chain connects TRBV5-6 to TRBJ1-3; the D gene is possibly TRBD1 (5 bases). Germline V gives CDR1 SGHDT, CDR2 YYEEEE. V was cut by 4 bases and J by 0 bases, with 11 bases left in between. The CDR3 is made up of 15 amino acids. The CDR3 loop is CASSGKTGSGNTIYF. The CDR3 DNA follows: TGTGCCAGCAGCGGCAAAACAGGCTCTGGAAACACCATATATTTT.

The V and J genes are TRBV5-1 and TRBJ2-1; D remains unclear. Germline V lookup: CDR1 SGHRS, CDR2 YFSETQ. The CDR3 is 13 residues long. V dropped 4 bases and J dropped 3 bases, with 8 bases sitting between them. The CDR3 spells CASSQAYYNEQFF. The DNA of the CDR3 is TGCGCCAGCAGCCAGGCTTACTACAATGAGCAGTTCTTC. Full variable domain (remainder filled in from reference TRBV5-1 and TRBJ2-1): KAGVTQTPRYLIKTRGQQVTLSCSPISGHRSVSWYQQTPGQGLQFLFEYFSETQRNKGNFPGRFSGRQFSNSRSEMNVSTLELGDSALYLCASSQAYYNEQFFGPGTRLTVL.

The chain joins TRBV9 to TRBJ2-2; 10 bases agree with TRBD1. The V and J ends lost 4 bases and 8 bases, in that order; junction bases with no gene match: 5. CDR1 SGDLS and CDR2 YYNGEE come from the germline V gene. This CDR3 is built from 14 residues. The CDR3 nucleotides are TGTGCCAGCAGCACCGGGACAGGGGCGGGGGAGCTGTTTTTT. Translated, it gives CASSTGTGAGELFF.

The V and J genes are TRBV30 and TRBJ2-5; a possible D gene is TRBD1 (9 bases). Germline V gene data show CDR1 as GTSNPN and CDR2 as SVGIG (reference sequence). The CDR3 is made up of 17 amino acids. The V end was cut by 7 bases, the J end by 1 base, with 25 bases between. Here the CDR3 reads CASGQGFQAGGQETQYF. CDR3 bases: TGTGCCTCGGGACAGGGTTTTCAGGCGGGGGGCCAAGAGACCCAGTACTTC. The complete variable domain, with remaining parts taken from reference TRBV30 and TRBJ2-5, reads SQTIHQWPATLVQPVGSPLSLECTVEGTSNPNLYWYRQAAGRGLQLLFYSVGIGQISSEVPQNLSASRPQDRQFILSSKKLLLSDSGFYLCASGQGFQAGGQETQYFGPGTRLLVL.

This chain links TRBV30 with TRBJ2-1; D uncertain. The length of the CDR3 is 13 residues. Between the trimmed V and J ends, which lost 7 bases and 4 bases, there was a span of 14 bases. CDR1 is GTSNPN and CDR2 is SVGIG in the germline V gene (reference sequence). CDR3 residues: CASTLVRYNEQFF. Here the CDR3 DNA reads TGTGCCTCGACCCTCGTGAGGTACAATGAGCAGTTCTTC.

This chain uses TRBV28 with TRBJ1-6, with a weak D call TRBD1 (5 bases). Germline V gene lookup returns CDR1 MDHEN and CDR2 SYDVKM. The ends were cut back, 5 bases at V and 0 bases at J, with 14 bases in the middle. CDR3 length: 17 amino acids. The DNA for the CDR3 is TGTGCCAGCAGTCCAGGGACTGCTAGCTCCTATAATTCACCCCTCCACTTT. Protein sequence: CASSPGTASSYNSPLHF.

This clone was seen once. V gene TRBV9 combines with J gene TRBJ1-3, with a tentative D call TRBD1 (6 bases). V lost 4 bases and J 2 bases, leaving 13 bases between the germline ends. The germline gives CDR1 SGDLS, CDR2 YYNGEE. The CDR3 length is 15 residues. The CDR3 bases are TGTGCCAGCAGCTACACAACAGGGACTGGAAACACCATATATTTT. Translated, it gives CASSYTTGTGNTIYF.

J is TRBJ1-2 and V is TRBV5-6; D unresolved. With 4 bases removed from V and 7 bases from J, the gap between germline ends came to 11 bases. This CDR3 has 12 residues. Germline loops: CDR1 SGHDT, CDR2 YYEEEE. In DNA, the CDR3 is TGTGCCAGCAGCCACCGGAGGGTTGGCTACACCTTC. Protein sequence: CASSHRRVGYTF.

As regards this clone: Other nucleotide sequences from this sample produce the same CDR3. The chain recombines TRBV10-3 with TRBJ2-1; maybe TRBD2 (6 bases). Germline loops: CDR1 ENHRY, CDR2 SYGVKD. CDR3 length: 13 amino acids. V lost 3 bases, J lost 5 bases, and 8 bases lay in between. CDR3: CAISETGDNEQFF. The CDR3 coding sequence is TGTGCCATCAGTGAAACGGGAGACAATGAGCAGTTCTTC.

The rearrangement joins TRBV30 to TRBJ1-1, with D uncertain. V dropped 8 bases and J dropped 1 base, with 17 bases sitting between them. Germline CDR1 reads GTSNPN; CDR2 reads SVGIG (reference sequence). The CDR3 has 14 residues. CDR3 bases: TGTGCCCTTCTCCCGGGTTTAACGAACACTGAAGCTTTCTTT. Amino acid sequence: CALLPGLTNTEAFF.

This chain uses TRBV2 with TRBJ2-5; 7 bases agree with TRBD2. CDR3 length: 14 amino acids. Germline assignment: CDR1 SNHLY and CDR2 FYNNEI. The V and J ends lost 6 bases and 5 bases, in that order; junction bases with no gene match: 9. CDR3 nucleotides: TGTGCCAGCAGGAGGGGACTACGTGATGAGACCCAGTACTTC. Translation gives CASRRGLRDETQYF.